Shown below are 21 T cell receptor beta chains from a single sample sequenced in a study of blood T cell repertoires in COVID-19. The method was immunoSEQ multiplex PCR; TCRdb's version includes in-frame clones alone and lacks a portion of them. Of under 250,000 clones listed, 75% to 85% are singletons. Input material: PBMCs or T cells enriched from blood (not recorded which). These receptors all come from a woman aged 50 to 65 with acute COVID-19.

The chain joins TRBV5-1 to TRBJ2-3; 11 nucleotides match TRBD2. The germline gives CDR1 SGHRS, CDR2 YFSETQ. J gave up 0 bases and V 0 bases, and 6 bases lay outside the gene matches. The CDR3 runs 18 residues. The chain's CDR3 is CASSLARASGGSTDTQYF. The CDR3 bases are TGCGCCAGCAGCTTGGCCAGAGCTAGCGGGGGGAGCACAGATACGCAGTATTTT. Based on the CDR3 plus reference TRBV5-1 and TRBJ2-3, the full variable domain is KAGVTQTPRYLIKTRGQQVTLSCSPISGHRSVSWYQQTPGQGLQFLFEYFSETQRNKGNFPGRFSGRQFSNSRSEMNVSTLELGDSALYLCASSLARASGGSTDTQYFGPGTRLTVL.

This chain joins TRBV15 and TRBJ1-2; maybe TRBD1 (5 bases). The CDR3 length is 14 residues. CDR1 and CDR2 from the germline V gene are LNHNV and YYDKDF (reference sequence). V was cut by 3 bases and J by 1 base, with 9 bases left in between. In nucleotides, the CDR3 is TGTGCCACCAGCAGGGAACAGGTTAACTATGGCTACACCTTC. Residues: CATSREQVNYGYTF. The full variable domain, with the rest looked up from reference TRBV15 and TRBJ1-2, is DAMVIQNPRYQVTQFGKPVTLSCSQTLNHNVMYWYQQKSSQAPKLLFHYYDKDFNNEADTPDNFQSRRPNTSFCFLDIRSPGLGDTAMYLCATSREQVNYGYTFGSGTRLTVV.

Here the CDR3 reads CATSGPHRAWAFF. The CDR3 nucleotides are TGTGCCACCAGCGGTCCCCACAGGGCCTGGGCTTTCTTT. This sequence joins TRBV15 and TRBJ1-1; D perhaps matches TRBD1 (6 bases). Germline V lookup: CDR1 LNHNV, CDR2 YYDKDF (reference sequence). The CDR3 totals 13 residues. The V end lost 5 bases, the J end lost 11 bases, and 18 bases lay between the germline ends. Combining the CDR3 with reference TRBV15 and TRBJ1-1 gives the whole variable domain DAMVIQNPRYQVTQFGKPVTLSCSQTLNHNVMYWYQQKSSQAPKLLFHYYDKDFNNEADTPDNFQSRRPNTSFCFLDIRSPGLGDTAMYLCATSGPHRAWAFFGQGTRLTVV.

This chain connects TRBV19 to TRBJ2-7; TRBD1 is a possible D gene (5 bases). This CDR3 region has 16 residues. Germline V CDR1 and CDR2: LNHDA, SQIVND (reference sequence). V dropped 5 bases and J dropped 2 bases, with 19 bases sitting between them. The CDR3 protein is CASSPQGRPTAYEQYF. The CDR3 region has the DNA TGTGCCAGTAGTCCTCAGGGCAGGCCAACCGCCTACGAGCAGTACTTC. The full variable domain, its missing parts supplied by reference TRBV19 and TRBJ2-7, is DGGITQSPKYLFRKEGQNVTLSCEQNLNHDAMYWYRQDPGQGLRLIYYSQIVNDFQKGDIAEGYSVSREKKESFPLTVTSAQKNPTAFYLCASSPQGRPTAYEQYFGPGTRLTVT.

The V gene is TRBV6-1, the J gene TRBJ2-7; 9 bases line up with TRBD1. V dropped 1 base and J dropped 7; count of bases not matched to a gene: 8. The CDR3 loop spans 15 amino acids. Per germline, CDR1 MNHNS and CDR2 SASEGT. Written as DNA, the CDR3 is TGTGCCAGCAGTGAAGGACAGGGGGTCTCGCGGGAGCAGTACTTC. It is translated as CASSEGQGVSREQYF.

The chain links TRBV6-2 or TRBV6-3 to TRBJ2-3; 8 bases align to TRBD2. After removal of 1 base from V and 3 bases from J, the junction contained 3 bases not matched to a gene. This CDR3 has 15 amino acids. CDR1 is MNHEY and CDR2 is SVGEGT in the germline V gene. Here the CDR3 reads CASSYFAGGTDTQYF. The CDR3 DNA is TGTGCCAGCAGTTACTTTGCGGGGGGAACAGATACGCAGTATTTT.

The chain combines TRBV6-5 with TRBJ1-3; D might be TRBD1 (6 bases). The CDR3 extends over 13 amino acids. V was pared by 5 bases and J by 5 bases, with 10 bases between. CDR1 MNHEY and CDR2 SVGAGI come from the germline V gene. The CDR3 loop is CASSPGQRNTIYF. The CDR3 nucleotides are TGTGCCAGCAGTCCGGGACAACGAAACACCATATATTTT.

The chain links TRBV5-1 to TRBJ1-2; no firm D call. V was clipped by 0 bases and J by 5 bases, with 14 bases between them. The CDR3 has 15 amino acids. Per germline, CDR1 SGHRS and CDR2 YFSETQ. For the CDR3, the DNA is TGCGCCAGCAGCTTGGCCGGGGTGGCAGAGTATGGCTACACCTTC. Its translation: CASSLAGVAEYGYTF.

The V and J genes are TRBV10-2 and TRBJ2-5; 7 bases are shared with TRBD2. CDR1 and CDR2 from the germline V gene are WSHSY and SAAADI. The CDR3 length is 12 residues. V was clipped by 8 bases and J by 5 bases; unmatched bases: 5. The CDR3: CASGAGEETQYF. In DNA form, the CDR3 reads TGCGCCAGCGGTGCGGGGGAGGAGACCCAGTACTTC.

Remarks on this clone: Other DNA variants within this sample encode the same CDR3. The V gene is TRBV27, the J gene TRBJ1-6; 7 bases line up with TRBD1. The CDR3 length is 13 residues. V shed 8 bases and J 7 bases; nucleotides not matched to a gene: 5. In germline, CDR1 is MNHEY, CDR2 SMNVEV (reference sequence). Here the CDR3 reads CASRTGANSPLHF. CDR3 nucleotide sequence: TGTGCCAGCCGTACAGGGGCCAATTCACCCCTCCACTTT.

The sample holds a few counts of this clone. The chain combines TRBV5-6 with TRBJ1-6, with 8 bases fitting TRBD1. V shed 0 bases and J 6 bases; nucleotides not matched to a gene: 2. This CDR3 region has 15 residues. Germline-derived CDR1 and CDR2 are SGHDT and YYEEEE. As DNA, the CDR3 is TGTGCCAGCAGCTTGGGAGGACAGGGTAATTCACCCCTCCACTTT. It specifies CASSLGGQGNSPLHF.

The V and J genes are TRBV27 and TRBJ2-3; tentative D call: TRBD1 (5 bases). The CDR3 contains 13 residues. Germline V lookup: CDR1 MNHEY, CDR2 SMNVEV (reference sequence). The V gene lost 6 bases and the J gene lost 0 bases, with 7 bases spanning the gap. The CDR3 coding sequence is TGTGCCAGCAGAGACAGTAGCACAGATACGCAGTATTTT. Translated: CASRDSSTDTQYF.

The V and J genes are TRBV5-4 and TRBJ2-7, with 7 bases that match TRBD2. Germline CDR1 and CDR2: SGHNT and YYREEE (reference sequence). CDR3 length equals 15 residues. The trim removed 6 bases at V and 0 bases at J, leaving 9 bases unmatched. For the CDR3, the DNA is TGTGCCAGCAAAGAGCGGGGAGGGCTCTCCTACGAGCAGTACTTC. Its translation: CASKERGGLSYEQYF.

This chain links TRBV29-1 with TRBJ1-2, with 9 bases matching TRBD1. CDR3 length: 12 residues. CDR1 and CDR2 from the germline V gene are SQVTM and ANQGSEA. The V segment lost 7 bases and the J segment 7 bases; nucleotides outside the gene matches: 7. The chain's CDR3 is CSGGQGIGGYTF. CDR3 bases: TGCAGCGGGGGACAGGGCATCGGTGGCTACACCTTC.

CDR3 nucleotide sequence: TGTGCCAGCAGCCTCTCGGGTAGCGGGTTTTCCTACGAGCAGTACTTC. Translating gives CASSLSGSGFSYEQYF. The J gene is TRBJ2-7, the V gene TRBV3-1 (or the pseudogene TRBV3-2); 7 bases map to TRBD2. Trimming took 4 bases from V and 1 from J; bases not matched to a gene: 10. Germline CDR1 and CDR2: LGHDT and YNNKEL (reference sequence). The CDR3 consists of 16 residues.

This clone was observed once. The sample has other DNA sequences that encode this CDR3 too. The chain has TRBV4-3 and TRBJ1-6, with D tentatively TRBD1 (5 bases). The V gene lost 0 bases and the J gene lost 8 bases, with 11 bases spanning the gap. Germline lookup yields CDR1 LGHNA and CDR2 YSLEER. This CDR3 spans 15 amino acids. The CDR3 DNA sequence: TGCGCCAGCAGCCAAGATCCAGGGAGGGATTCACCCCTCCACTTT. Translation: CASSQDPGRDSPLHF.

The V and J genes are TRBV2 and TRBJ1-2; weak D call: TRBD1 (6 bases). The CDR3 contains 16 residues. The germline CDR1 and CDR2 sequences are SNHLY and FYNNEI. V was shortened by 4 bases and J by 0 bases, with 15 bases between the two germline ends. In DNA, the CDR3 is TGTGCCAGCAGTGTCCTCGCAGGGGCCGCTAACTATGGCTACACCTTC. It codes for CASSVLAGAANYGYTF.

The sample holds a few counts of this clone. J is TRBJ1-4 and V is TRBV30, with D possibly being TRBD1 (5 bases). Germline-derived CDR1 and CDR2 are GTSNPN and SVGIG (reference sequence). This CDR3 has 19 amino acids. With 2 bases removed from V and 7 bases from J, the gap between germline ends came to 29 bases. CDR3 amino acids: CAWSPAGAMVGGLGEKLFF. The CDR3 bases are TGTGCCTGGAGTCCGGCCGGGGCCATGGTTGGGGGGTTAGGTGAAAAACTGTTTTTT.

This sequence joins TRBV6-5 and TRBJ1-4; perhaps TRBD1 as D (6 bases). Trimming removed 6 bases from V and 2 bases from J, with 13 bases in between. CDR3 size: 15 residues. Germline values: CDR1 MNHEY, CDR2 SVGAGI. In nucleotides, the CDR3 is TGTGCCAGCAGAGGGGGAGGGCGGACTAATGAAAAACTGTTTTTT. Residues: CASRGGGRTNEKLFF.

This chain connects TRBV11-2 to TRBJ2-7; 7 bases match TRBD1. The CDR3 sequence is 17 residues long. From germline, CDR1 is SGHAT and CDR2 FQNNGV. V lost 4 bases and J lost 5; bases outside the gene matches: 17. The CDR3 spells CASSYGRFRGLWDEQYF. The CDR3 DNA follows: TGTGCCAGCAGCTATGGTCGGTTCAGGGGGTTATGGGACGAGCAGTACTTC.

The CDR3 here is CASRTSGGHEQYF. The CDR3 nucleotides are TGTGCCAGCAGGACTAGCGGGGGACACGAGCAGTACTTC. This chain links TRBV7-8 with TRBJ2-7; 12 bases map to TRBD2. With 6 bases clipped from V and 5 bases from J, the junction kept 2 bases outside the gene matches. Germline loops: CDR1 SGHVS, CDR2 FQNEAQ. This CDR3 contains 13 residues.